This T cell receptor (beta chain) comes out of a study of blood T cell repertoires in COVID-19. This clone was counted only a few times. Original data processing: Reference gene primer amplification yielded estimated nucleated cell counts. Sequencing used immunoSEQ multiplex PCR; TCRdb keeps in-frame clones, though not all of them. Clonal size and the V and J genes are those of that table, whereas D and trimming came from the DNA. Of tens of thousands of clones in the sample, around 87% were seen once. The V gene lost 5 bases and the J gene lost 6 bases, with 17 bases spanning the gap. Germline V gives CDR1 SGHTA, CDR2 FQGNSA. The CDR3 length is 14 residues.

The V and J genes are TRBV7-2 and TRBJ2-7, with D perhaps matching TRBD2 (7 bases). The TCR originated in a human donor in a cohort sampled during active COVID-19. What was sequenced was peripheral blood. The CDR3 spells CASSPALRGGEQYF. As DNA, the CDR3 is TGTGCCAGCAGCCCTGCCTTGAGGGGGGGCGAGCAGTACTTC. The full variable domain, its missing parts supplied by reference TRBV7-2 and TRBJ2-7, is GAGVSQSPSNKVTEKGKDVELRCDPISGHTALYWYRQSLGQGLEFLIYFQGNSAPDKSGLPSDRFSAERTGGSVSTLTIQRTQQEDSAVYLCASSPALRGGEQYFGPGTRLTVT.